The subject of this entry is one T cell receptor (beta chain). The sample comes from a study of shared clonotypes between healthy human individuals. Assay: immunoSEQ multiplex PCR; the TCRdb copy retains only in-frame clones and omits some. The sample has hundreds of thousands of clones, roughly 70% seen once; the top ten hold approximately 1.8%. The CDR3 has 16 amino acids. Trimming at V came to 5 bases and at J to 0 bases, leaving 6 bases not matched to a gene. In germline, CDR1 is MNHEY, CDR2 SMNVEV (reference sequence). Sequenced material: memory CD4+ T cells sorted from blood. Subset reported: CD45RA-negative fraction. The TCR was taken from a woman aged 25 to 45 in good health. The rearrangement joins TRBV27 to TRBJ2-5; 10 nucleotides line up with TRBD2. The CDR3 is CASSPGLAVNQETQYF. In DNA, the CDR3 is TGTGCCAGCAGTCCAGGACTAGCGGTAAACCAAGAGACCCAGTACTTC.